These T cell receptor beta chains were read from a single sample in a study of cytomegalovirus exposure and HLA in healthy donors. TCRdb's copy holds only in-frame clones and misses some; the assay was immunoSEQ multiplex PCR. The sample yields around 300,000 clones, approximately 85% seen once. What was sequenced was PBMCs. The receptors come from a young man in good health and CMV-seronegative. CDR3s include the opening cysteine and the closing phenylalanine or tryptophan.

j_call,v_call,cdr3_aa
TRBJ1-3,TRBV5-1,CASSPRQGGNTIYF
TRBJ2-1,TRBV7-6,CASSPGGTRIYNEQFF
TRBJ2-3,TRBV7-2,CASSLVGPYTDTQYF
TRBJ1-2,TRBV29-1,CSVTHDSYGYTF
TRBJ2-2,TRBV18,CASSPPTDTGELFF
TRBJ1-2,TRBV19,CASSIVGGIYGYTF
TRBJ1-6,TRBV10-2,CASSERVQGGSPLHF
TRBJ1-1,TRBV5-5,CASSLVTGVGTEAFF
TRBJ1-5,TRBV30,CAWTAADSNQPQHF
TRBJ2-3,TRBV4-2,CASSQRRGKSTDTQYF
TRBJ1-1,TRBV4-3,CASSHTNRGTNTEAFF
TRBJ1-3,TRBV5-1,CASDLRWGERRNTIYF
TRBJ2-3,TRBV14,CASSQQILAASTDTQYF
TRBJ2-6,TRBV6-4,CASSDSRGSGANVLTF
TRBJ2-4,TRBV5-4,CASSSGTGVDIQYF
TRBJ1-6,TRBV9,CASSPRDRGPTRSSYNSPLHF
TRBJ2-4,TRBV2,CASSEYGLAKNIQYF
TRBJ1-3,TRBV7-6,CASSLEARNQGGSGNTIYF
TRBJ2-5,TRBV7-9,CASSLVIQETQYF
TRBJ1-1,TRBV18,CASSPPWGRGPYNTEAFF
TRBJ1-1,TRBV6-6,CASSYPLGQGEAFF
TRBJ1-4,TRBV7-8,CASSLGQLNEKLFF
TRBJ1-1,TRBV2,CASSGDRGMVNTEAFF
TRBJ2-7,TRBV4-1,CASSEGQGEAYEQYF
TRBJ2-7,TRBV5-6,CASSARQGPYEQYF